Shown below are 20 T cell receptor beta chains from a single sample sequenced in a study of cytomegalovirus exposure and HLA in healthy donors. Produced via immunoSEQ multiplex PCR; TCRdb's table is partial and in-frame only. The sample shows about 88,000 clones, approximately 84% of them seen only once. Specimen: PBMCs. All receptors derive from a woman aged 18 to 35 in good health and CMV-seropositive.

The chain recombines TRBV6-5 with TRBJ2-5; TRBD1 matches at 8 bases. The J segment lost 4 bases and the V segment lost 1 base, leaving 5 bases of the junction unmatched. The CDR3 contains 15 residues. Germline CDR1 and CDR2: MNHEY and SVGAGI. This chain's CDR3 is CASSYWGTGRETQYF. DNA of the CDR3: TGTGCCAGCAGTTACTGGGGGACAGGTAGAGAGACCCAGTACTTC.

CDR3 loop: CASSHRSGGAQYEQYF. The CDR3 bases are TGTGCCAGCAGCCATCGTAGCGGGGGGGCCCAGTACGAGCAGTACTTC. The chain combines TRBV4-2 with TRBJ2-7; 11 nucleotides agree with TRBD2. This CDR3 spans 16 amino acids. Germline loops: CDR1 LGHNA, CDR2 YNFKEQ. With V trimmed by 3 bases and J by 4 bases, 8 bases remained unmatched.

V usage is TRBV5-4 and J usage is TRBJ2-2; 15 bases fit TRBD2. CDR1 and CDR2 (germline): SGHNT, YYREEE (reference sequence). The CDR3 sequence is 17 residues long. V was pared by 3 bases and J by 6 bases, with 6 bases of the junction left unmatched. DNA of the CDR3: TGTGCCAGCAGCTCTCGGACTAGCGGGGGGGCCGCCGGGGAGCTGTTTTTT. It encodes CASSSRTSGGAAGELFF.

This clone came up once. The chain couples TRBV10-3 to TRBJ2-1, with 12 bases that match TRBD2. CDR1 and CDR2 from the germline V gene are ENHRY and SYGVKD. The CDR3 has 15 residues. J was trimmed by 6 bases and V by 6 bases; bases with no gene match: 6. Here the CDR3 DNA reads TGTGCCATCAGAACGACTAGCGGGGGCCTCAATGAGCAGTTCTTC. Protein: CAIRTTSGGLNEQFF.

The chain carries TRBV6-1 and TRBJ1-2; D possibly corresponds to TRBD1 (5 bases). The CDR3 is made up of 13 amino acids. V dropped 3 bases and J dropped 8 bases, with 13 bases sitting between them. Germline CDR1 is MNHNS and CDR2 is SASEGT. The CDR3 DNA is TGTGCCAGCAGTGACCAGGGTATGGAGGGCTACACCTTC. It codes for CASSDQGMEGYTF.

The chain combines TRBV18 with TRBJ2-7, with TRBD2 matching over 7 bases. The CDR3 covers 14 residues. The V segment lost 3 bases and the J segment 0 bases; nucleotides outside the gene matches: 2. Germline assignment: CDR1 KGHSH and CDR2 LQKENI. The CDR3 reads CASSPVAGSYEQYF. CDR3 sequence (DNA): TGTGCCAGCTCACCGGTAGCGGGCTCCTACGAGCAGTACTTC.

CDR3 DNA sequence: TGCAGCCCCGGGGCGGGACATGAGCAGTTCTTC. Protein: CSPGAGHEQFF. V usage is TRBV29-1 and J usage is TRBJ2-1; TRBD2 is a possible D gene (6 bases). This CDR3 contains 11 residues. The germline CDR1 and CDR2 sequences are SQVTM and ANQGSEA. Trimming pared 8 bases from V and 8 bases from J, leaving 13 bases between.

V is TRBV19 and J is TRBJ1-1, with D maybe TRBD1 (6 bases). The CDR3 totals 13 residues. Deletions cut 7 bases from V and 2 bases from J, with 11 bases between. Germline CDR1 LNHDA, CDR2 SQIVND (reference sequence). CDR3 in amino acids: CASNTQGNTEAFF. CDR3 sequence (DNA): TGTGCCAGTAACACACAGGGTAACACTGAAGCTTTCTTT.

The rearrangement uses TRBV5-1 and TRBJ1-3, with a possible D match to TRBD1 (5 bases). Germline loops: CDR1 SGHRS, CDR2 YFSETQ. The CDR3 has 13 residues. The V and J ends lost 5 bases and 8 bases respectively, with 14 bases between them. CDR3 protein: CASSPGTGDTIYF. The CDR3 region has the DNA TGCGCCAGCAGTCCCGGGACTGGGGACACCATATATTTT.

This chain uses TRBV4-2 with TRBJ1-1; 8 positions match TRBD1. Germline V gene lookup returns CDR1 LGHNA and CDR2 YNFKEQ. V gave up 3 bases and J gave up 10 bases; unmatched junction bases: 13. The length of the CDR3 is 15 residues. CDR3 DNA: TGTGCCAGCAGCCAGCAGACAGGGGCTACCTTTAGAGCTTTCTTT. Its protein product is CASSQQTGATFRAFF.

CDR3 region: CASTEQGPNTGELFF. For the CDR3, the DNA is TGCGCCAGCACGGAACAGGGTCCGAACACCGGGGAGCTGTTTTTT. The rearrangement joins TRBV10-2 to TRBJ2-2, with D possibly being TRBD1 (6 bases). The CDR3 covers 15 residues. Germline V gene data show CDR1 as WSHSY and CDR2 as SAAADI. Trimming left V 7 bases short and J 0 bases short, with 12 bases between.

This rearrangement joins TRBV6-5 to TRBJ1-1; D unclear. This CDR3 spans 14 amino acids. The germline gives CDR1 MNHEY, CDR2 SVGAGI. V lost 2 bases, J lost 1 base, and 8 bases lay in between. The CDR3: CASSYVGRNTEAFF. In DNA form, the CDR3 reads TGTGCCAGCAGTTACGTAGGGAGGAACACTGAAGCTTTCTTT.

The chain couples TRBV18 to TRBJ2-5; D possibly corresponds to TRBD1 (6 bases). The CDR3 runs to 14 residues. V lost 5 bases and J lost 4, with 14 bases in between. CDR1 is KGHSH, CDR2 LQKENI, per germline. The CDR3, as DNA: TGTGCCAGCTCAGTCTGGGGGCGCGGAGAGACCCAGTACTTC. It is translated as CASSVWGRGETQYF.

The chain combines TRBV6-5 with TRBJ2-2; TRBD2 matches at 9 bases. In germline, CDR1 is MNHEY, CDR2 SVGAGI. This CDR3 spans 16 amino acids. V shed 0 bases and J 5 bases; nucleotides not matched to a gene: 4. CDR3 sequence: CASSYSAGGLTGELFF. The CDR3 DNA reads TGTGCCAGCAGTTACTCAGCGGGGGGCTTGACCGGGGAGCTGTTTTTT.

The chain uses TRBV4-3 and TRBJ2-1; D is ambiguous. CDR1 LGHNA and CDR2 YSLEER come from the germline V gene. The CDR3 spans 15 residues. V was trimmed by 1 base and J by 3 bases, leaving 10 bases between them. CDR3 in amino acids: CASSQGSTYYNEQFF. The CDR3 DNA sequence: TGCGCCAGCAGCCAAGGTAGCACATACTACAATGAGCAGTTCTTC.

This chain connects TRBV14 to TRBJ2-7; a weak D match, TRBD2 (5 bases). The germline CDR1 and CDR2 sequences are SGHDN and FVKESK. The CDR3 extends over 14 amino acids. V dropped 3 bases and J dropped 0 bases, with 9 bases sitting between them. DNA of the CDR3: TGTGCCAGCAGCCATCAGCGGAACTCCTACGAGCAGTACTTC. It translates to CASSHQRNSYEQYF.

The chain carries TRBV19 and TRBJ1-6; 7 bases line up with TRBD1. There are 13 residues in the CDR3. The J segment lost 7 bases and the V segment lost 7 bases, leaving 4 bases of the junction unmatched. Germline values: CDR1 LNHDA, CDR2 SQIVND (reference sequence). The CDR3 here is CASTDRVNSPLHF. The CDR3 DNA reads TGTGCCAGTACAGACAGGGTGAATTCACCCCTCCACTTT.

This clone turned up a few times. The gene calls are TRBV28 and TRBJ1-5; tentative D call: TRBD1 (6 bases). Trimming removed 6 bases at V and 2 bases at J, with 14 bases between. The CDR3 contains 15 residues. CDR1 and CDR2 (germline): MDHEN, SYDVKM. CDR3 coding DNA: TGTGCCAGCAGCGCTAGGGGGTGGGGCAATCAGCCCCAGCATTTT. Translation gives CASSARGWGNQPQHF. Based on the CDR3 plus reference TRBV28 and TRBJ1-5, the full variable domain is DVKVTQSSRYLVKRTGEKVFLECVQDMDHENMFWYRQDPGLGLRLIYFSYDVKMKEKGDIPEGYSVSREKKERFSLILESASTNQTSMYLCASSARGWGNQPQHFGDGTRLSIL.

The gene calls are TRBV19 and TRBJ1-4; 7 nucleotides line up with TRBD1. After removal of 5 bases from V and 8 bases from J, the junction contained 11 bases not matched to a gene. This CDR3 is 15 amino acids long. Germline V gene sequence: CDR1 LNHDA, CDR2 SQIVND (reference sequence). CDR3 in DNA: TGTGCCAGTAGTGCCAAGACAGGGATCCTCGAAAAACTGTTTTTT. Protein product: CASSAKTGILEKLFF.

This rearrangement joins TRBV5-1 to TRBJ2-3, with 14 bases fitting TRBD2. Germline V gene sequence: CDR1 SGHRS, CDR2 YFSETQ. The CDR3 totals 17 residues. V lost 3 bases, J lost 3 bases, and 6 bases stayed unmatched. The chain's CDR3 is CASSSRTSGGLTDTQYF. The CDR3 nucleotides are TGCGCCAGCAGCTCCAGGACTAGCGGGGGGCTTACAGATACGCAGTATTTT. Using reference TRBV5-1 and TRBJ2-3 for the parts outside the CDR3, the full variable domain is KAGVTQTPRYLIKTRGQQVTLSCSPISGHRSVSWYQQTPGQGLQFLFEYFSETQRNKGNFPGRFSGRQFSNSRSEMNVSTLELGDSALYLCASSSRTSGGLTDTQYFGPGTRLTVL.